This T cell receptor beta chain emerged from a study of graft-versus-host responses after intestinal transplantation. This table comes from immunoSEQ multiplex PCR, and its TCRdb copy is limited to in-frame clones, with some not included. The sample has tens of thousands of clones; about nine tenths are singletons. Points on this clone: Its antigen is as yet unknown.

The CDR3 has 15 amino acids. Germline CDR1 MGHRA, CDR2 YSYEKL. Trimming cost V 0 bases and J 8 bases, with 16 bases left between them. Overall study results and limits: Researchers found GvH clones in recipient marrow, and some showed up first in ileum or blood.

The rearrangement links TRBV4-1 to TRBJ1-2; maybe TRBD1 (5 bases). This receptor was obtained from a human donor who received an intestinal transplant. The source material was unstimulated CD4+ T cells sorted from spleen or lymph node cells, sampled before intestinal transplant. The DNA of the CDR3 is TGCGCCAGCAGCCAAGATAACCCGGCGCCAGGGGGCTACACCTTC. Residues: CASSQDNPAPGGYTF.